This T cell receptor beta chain was recorded in a study of regulatory T cells in long-lasting Graves disease. Study outcomes and limitations: Public clonotype sharing was higher in persistent than newly diagnosed patients.

Construction of the TCR beta libraries employed iRepertoire HTBI primers in conjunction with Arm-PCR of CDR3 regions. One entry per CDR3 protein results from TCRdb running MiXCR on the multiplex PCR reads. The sample lists about 200,000 distinct CDR3 sequences, 15% to 20% occurring once. This clonotype was picked up many times. Antigen unknown. The CDR3 covers 14 residues. Trimming removed 0 bases from V and 9 bases from J, with 12 bases in between. CDR1 is SGDLS and CDR2 is YYNGEE in the germline V gene. As for time point: newly diagnosed GD, antithyroid drugs for less than 3 months. From RNA extracted from PBMCs, the TCR library was made. These same data were also listed under a study on T cells in Graves' hyperthyroidism and ophthalmopathy.

The sample was peripheral blood mononuclear cells (PBMCs), taken at new diagnosis, from a patient treated with antithyroid drugs. The origin of this receptor is a woman in her twenties or thirties with Graves disease. This chain connects TRBV9 to TRBJ1-4; TRBD1 might be the D (6 bases). In DNA, the CDR3 is TGTGCCAGCAGCGTAGACGGGACAACAAAAAAACTGTTTTTT. It is translated as CASSVDGTTKKLFF.